The following is a TCR beta chain sequence with its context. Germline lookup yields CDR1 MGHRA and CDR2 YSYEKL. There are 20 residues in the CDR3. The trim removed 0 bases at V and 7 bases at J, leaving 20 bases unmatched. The sample is drawn from a study of CD8 T cells in Susac syndrome. CD8+ and CD4+ blood T cells underwent TCR beta sequencing. Included as multiple sclerosis controls were treatment-naive patients who had stable or active relapsing-remitting disease. It was with random hexamers that roughly 0.45 to 1 ug RNA was reverse transcribed. The method of amplification for TCR beta CDR3 was immunoSEQ multiplex PCR, covering 54 Vbeta and 13 Jbeta. TCRdb called the immunoSEQ multiplex PCR reads again in MiXCR, with one record for every CDR3 protein. This sample has just over 300,000 distinct CDR3 sequences, with roughly nine tenths found just once.

The TCR comes from a human donor with multiple sclerosis. The sequenced sample was CD4+ T cells from PBMCs. The genes are TRBV4-1 and TRBJ2-1; 8 bases are shared with TRBD1. The CDR3 sequence: CASSQDPGGWEDVWGNEQFF. The CDR3 coding sequence is TGCGCCAGCAGCCAAGATCCAGGGGGCTGGGAGGATGTCTGGGGAAATGAGCAGTTCTTC.